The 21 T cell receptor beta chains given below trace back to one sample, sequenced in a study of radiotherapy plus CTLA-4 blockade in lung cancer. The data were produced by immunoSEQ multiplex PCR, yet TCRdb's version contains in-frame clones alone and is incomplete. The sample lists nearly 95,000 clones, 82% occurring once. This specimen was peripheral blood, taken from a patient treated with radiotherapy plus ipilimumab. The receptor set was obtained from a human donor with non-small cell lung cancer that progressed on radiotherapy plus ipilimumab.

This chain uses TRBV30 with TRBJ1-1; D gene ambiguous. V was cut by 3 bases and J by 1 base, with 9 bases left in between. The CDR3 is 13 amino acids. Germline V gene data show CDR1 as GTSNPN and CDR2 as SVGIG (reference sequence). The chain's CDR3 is CAWRGEGNTEAFF. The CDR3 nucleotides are TGTGCCTGGAGGGGAGAGGGGAACACTGAAGCTTTCTTT.

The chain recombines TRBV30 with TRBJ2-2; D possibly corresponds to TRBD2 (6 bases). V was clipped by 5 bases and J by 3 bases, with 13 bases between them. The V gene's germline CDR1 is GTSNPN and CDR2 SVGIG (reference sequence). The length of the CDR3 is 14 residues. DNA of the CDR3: TGTGCCTGGGGGGACGGGACTTACACCGGGGAGCTGTTTTTT. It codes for CAWGDGTYTGELFF.

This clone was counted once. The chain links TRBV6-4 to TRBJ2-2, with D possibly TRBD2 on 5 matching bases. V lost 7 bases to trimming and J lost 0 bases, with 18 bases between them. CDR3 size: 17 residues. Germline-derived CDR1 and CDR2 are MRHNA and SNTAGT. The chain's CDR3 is CASKASAGPSNTGELFF. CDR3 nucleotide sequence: TGTGCCAGCAAGGCATCGGCGGGCCCCTCGAACACCGGGGAGCTGTTTTTT.

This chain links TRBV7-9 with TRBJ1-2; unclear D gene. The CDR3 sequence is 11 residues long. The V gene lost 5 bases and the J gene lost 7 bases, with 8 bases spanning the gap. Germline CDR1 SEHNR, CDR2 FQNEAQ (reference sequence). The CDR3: CASSTDGGYTF. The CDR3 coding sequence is TGTGCCAGCAGCACTGACGGTGGCTACACCTTC.

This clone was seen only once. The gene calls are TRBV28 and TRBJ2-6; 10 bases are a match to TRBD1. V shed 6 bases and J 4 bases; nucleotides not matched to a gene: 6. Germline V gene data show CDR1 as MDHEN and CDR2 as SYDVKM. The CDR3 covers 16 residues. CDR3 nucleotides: TGTGCCAGCAGGGCGGGACAGGGGTCCGGGGCCAACGTCCTGACTTTC. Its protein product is CASRAGQGSGANVLTF.

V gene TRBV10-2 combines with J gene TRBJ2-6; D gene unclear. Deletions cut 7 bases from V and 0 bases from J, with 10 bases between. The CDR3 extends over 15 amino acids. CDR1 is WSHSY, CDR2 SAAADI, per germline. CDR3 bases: TGCGCCAGCAATAAGGGTGCCTCTGGGGCCAACGTCCTGACTTTC. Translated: CASNKGASGANVLTF.

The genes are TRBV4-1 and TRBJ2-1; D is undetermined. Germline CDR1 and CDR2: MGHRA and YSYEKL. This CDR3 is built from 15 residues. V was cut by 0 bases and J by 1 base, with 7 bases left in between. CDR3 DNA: TGCGCCAGCAGCCAAGACTATCCTTCCTACAATGAGCAGTTCTTC. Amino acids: CASSQDYPSYNEQFF.

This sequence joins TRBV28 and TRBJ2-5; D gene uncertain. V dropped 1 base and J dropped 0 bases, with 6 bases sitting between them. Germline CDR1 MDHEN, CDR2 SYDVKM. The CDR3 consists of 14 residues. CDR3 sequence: CASSLFRDQETQYF. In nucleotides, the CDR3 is TGTGCCAGCAGTTTATTTCGGGACCAAGAGACCCAGTACTTC.

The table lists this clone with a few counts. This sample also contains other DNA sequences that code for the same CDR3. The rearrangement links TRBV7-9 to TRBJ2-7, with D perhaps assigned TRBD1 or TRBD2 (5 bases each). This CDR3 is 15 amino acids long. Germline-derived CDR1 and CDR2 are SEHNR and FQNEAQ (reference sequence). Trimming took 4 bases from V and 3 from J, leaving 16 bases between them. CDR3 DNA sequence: TGTGCCAGCAGCTCCGAGGGTCAGGGTATCTACGAGCAGTACTTC. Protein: CASSSEGQGIYEQYF.

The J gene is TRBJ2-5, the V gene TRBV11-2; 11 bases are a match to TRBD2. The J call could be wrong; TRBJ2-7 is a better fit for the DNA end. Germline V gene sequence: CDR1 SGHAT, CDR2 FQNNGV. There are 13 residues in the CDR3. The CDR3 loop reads CASVVLAGGEQYF. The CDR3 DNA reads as TGTGCCAGTGTTGTTCTAGCGGGAGGCGAGCAGTACTTC.

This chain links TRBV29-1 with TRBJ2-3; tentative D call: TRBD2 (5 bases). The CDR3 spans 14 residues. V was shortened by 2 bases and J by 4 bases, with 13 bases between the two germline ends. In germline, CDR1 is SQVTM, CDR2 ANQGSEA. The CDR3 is CSVEKAGPADTQYF. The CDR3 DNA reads TGCAGCGTTGAAAAGGCGGGCCCAGCAGATACGCAGTATTTT.

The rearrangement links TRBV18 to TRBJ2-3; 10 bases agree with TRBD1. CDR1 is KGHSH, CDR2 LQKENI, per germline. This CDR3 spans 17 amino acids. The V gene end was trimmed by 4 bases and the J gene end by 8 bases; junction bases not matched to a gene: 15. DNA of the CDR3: TGTGCCAGCTCACGAGCCATTGGACAGGGGGGTGAGAGTACGCAGTATTTT. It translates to CASSRAIGQGGESTQYF.

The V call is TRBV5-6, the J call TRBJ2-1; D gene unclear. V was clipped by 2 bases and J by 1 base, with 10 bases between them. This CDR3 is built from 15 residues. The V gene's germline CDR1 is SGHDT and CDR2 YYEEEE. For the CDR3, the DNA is TGTGCCAGCAGCTTATATCGGGCATCCTACAATGAGCAGTTCTTC. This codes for CASSLYRASYNEQFF.

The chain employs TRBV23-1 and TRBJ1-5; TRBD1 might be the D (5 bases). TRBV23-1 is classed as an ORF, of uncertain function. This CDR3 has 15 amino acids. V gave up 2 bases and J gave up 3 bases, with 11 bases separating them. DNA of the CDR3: TGCGCCAGCAGTCAAGGGGCTGAGCTCAATCAGCCCCAGCATTTT. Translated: CASSQGAELNQPQHF.

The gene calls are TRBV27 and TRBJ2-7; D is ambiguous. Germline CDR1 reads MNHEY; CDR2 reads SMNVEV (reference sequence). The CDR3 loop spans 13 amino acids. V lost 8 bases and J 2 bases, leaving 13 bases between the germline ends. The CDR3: CASGKGIAYEQYF. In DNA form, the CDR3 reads TGTGCCAGCGGAAAGGGCATTGCCTACGAGCAGTACTTC.

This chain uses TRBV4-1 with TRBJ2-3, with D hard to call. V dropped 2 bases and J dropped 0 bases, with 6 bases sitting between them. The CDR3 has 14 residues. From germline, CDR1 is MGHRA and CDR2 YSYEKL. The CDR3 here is CASSQLTSTDTQYF. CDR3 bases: TGCGCCAGCAGCCAACTTACTAGCACAGATACGCAGTATTTT.

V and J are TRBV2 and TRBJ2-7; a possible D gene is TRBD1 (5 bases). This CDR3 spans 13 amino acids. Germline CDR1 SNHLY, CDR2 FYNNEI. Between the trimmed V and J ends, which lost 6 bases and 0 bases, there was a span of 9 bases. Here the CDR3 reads CASSRQLSYEQYF. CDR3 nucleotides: TGTGCCAGCAGCCGACAGCTCTCCTACGAGCAGTACTTC.

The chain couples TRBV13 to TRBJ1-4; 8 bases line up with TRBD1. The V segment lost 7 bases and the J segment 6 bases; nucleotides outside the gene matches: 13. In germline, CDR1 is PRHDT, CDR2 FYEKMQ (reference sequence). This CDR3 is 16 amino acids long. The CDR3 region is CASTILGTGGYEKLFF. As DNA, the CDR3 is TGTGCCAGCACCATCTTAGGAACAGGGGGGTATGAAAAACTGTTTTTT.

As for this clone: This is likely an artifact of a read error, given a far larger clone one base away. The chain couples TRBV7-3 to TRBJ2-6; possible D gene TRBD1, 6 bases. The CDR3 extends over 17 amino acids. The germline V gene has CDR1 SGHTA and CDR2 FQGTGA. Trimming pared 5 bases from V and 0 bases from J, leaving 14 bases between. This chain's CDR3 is CASSTLDSSSGANVLTF. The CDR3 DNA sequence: TGTGCCAGCAGCACATTGGACAGCAGCTCTGGGGCCAACGTCCTGACTTTC. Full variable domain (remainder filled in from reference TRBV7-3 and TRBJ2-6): GAGVSQTPSNKVTEKGKYVELRCDPISGHTALYWYRQSLGQGPEFLIYFQGTGAADDSGLPNDRFFAVRPEGSVSTLKIQRTERGDSAVYLCASSTLDSSSGANVLTFGAGSRLTVL.

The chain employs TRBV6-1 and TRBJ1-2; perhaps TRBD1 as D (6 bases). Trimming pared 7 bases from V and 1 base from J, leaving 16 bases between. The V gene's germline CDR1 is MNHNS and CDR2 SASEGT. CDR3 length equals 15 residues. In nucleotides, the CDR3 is TGTGCCAGCAAACTGGGGGCGCAGGGTAACTATGGCTACACCTTC. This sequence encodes CASKLGAQGNYGYTF.

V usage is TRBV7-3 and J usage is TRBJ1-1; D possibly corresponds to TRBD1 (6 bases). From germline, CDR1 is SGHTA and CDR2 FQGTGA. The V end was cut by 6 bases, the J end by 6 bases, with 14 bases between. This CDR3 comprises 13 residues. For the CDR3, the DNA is TGTGCCAGCAGATACAGGGATGGTGCTGAAGCTTTCTTT. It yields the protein CASRYRDGAEAFF. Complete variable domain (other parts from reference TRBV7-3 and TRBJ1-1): GAGVSQTPSNKVTEKGKYVELRCDPISGHTALYWYRQSLGQGPEFLIYFQGTGAADDSGLPNDRFFAVRPEGSVSTLKIQRTERGDSAVYLCASRYRDGAEAFFGQGTRLTVV.